The entry that follows covers one TCR beta chain sequence. Its specificity is not known. Trimming cost V 2 bases and J 5 bases; bases outside gene matches: 8. CDR3 size: 15 residues. CDR1 is MNHEY and CDR2 is SMNVEV in the germline V gene (reference sequence). Clones were read by immunoSEQ multiplex PCR, and TCRdb kept only the in-frame ones, dropping some. The table lists about 54,000 clones, around 83% of them singletons. This entry is derived from a study of T cells in localized non-small cell lung cancer. Findings of the study overall: Uninvolved adjacent lung had more T cell clonality than any other tissue, topping tumor.

V is TRBV27 and J is TRBJ2-7; TRBD1 aligns across 8 bases. This clonotype was obtained from a female donor of 60 years or more with stage II squamous cell lung carcinoma. The starting material was peripheral blood, obtained before any cancer treatment. CDR3 loop: CASSLRRTGMNEQYF. The DNA for the CDR3 is TGTGCCAGCAGTTTACGTCGGACAGGGATGAACGAGCAGTACTTC.